This entry features one TCR beta chain sequence. The sample originates from a study of CD8 T cells in Susac syndrome. The CDR3 runs 15 residues. The V and J ends lost 3 bases and 4 bases respectively, with 16 bases between them. Per the germline V gene, CDR1 is KGHSH and CDR2 is LQKENI. Random hexamers were used to reverse transcribe an amount of 0.5 to 1 ug RNA. One entry per CDR3 protein, called by TCRdb with MiXCR from the immunoSEQ multiplex PCR reads. The repertoire has about 180,000 distinct CDR3 sequences, over 90% of them found once; the top ten carry 0.099%. This chain connects TRBV18 to TRBJ2-7; tentatively, D is TRBD1 (5 bases). This clonotype was sampled from a human donor with Susac syndrome. The specimen sequenced was CD4+ T cells from PBMCs. The CDR3 DNA follows: TGTGCCAGCTCACCTTCGGTGCAGGGTTCTTACGAGCAGTACTTC. Translation gives CASSPSVQGSYEQYF.